The 32 T cell receptor beta chains reported below all come from one sample, sequenced in a study of human T cells and chemical hapten exposure. TCRdb reprocessed the RACE reads via MiXCR and lists one record per CDR3 protein. The table includes 84,000 or so distinct CDR3 sequences, roughly 10% detected once. Time point reported: patch test 2, 6 weeks after DPC sensitization. As to treatment: therapeutic diphenylcyclopropenone sensitization with weekly scalp DPC. The sample consisted of whole blood, taken in connection with sensitization to the hapten diphenylcyclopropenone (DPC). The receptor source for this set is a woman younger than 45 with alopecia areata. Some clones in this sample may be carry-over from other donors' samples.

In this sample, this clonotype turned up many times. The chain employs TRBV11-2 and TRBJ2-2, with D hard to call. The CDR3 runs to 15 residues. From germline, CDR1 is SGHAT and CDR2 FQNNGV. V shed 5 bases and J shed 1 base, with 11 bases lying between them. In DNA, the CDR3 is TGTGCCAGCAGCCCATCTACCGTGAACACCGGGGAGCTGTTTTTT. Translating gives CASSPSTVNTGELFF.

The chain uses TRBV20-1 and TRBJ2-5, with a possible D match to TRBD2 (6 bases). The V end was cut by 5 bases, the J end by 5 bases, with 15 bases between. The germline gives CDR1 DFQATT, CDR2 SNEGSKA (reference sequence). The CDR3 contains 13 residues. As DNA, the CDR3 is TGCAGTGCTCCCCTGGAGGGCCGTGAGACCCAGTACTTC. Protein product: CSAPLEGRETQYF.

This clonotype was counted between two and nine times. The V and J genes are TRBV6-2 or TRBV6-3 and TRBJ2-1; 10 positions agree with TRBD2. Germline CDR1 MNHEY, CDR2 SVGEGT. The V segment lost 7 bases and the J segment 0 bases; nucleotides outside the gene matches: 15. This CDR3 spans 19 amino acids. CDR3 DNA sequence: TGTGCCAGCACCTTACTCTCGGTAGCGGGAGGCTTCTCCTACAATGAGCAGTTCTTC. Protein product: CASTLLSVAGGFSYNEQFF.

V is TRBV5-1 and J is TRBJ2-5; a weak D match, TRBD2 (5 bases). There are 13 residues in the CDR3. The V and J ends lost 1 base and 5 bases respectively, with 9 bases between them. The germline gives CDR1 SGHRS, CDR2 YFSETQ. CDR3 nucleotide sequence: TGCGCCAGCAGCTTGAGAGGGCTGGAGACCCAGTACTTC. This codes for CASSLRGLETQYF.

This clonotype has at least ten counts. This chain links TRBV18 with TRBJ2-1, with 13 positions matching TRBD2. Germline V CDR1 and CDR2: KGHSH, LQKENI. This CDR3 is 15 amino acids long. The V segment lost 4 bases and the J segment 7 bases; nucleotides outside the gene matches: 4. The CDR3 nucleotides read TGTGCCAGCTCACTGGGACTAGCGGGAAGGAATGAGCAGTTCTTC. Amino acid sequence: CASSLGLAGRNEQFF.

This chain connects TRBV28 to TRBJ1-6; D gene uncertain. CDR3 length equals 13 residues. Germline V gene lookup returns CDR1 MDHEN and CDR2 SYDVKM. V lost 3 bases, J lost 7 bases, and 7 bases lay in between. The DNA of the CDR3 is TGTGCCAGCAGTTTTCTACAGAATTCACCCCTCCACTTT. Translating it yields CASSFLQNSPLHF.

About this clonotype itself: At one end the junction does not follow the germline gene, possibly because of a read error. The chain uses TRBV5-1 and TRBJ2-3, with D perhaps being TRBD1 or TRBD2 (6 bases each). Looked up from germline, CDR1 is SGHRS and CDR2 is YFSETQ. CDR3 length equals 15 residues. Here the CDR3 reads CASSLRGLGTDTKYF. The CDR3 DNA reads as TGCGCCAGCAGCTTGCGGGGGCTGGGCACAGATACGAAGTATTTT.

The table lists this clonotype with many counts. The J gene is TRBJ2-1, the V gene TRBV29-1; 16 bases align to TRBD2. Germline values: CDR1 SQVTM, CDR2 ANQGSEA. This CDR3 region has 15 residues. The V gene end was trimmed by 7 bases and the J gene end by 7 bases; junction bases not matched to a gene: 7. The CDR3 coding sequence is TGCAGCGGCAACAGGGGACTAGCGGGAGGGAATGAGCAGTTCTTC. It is translated as CSGNRGLAGGNEQFF.

In its sample, this clonotype was seen a few times. The chain couples TRBV12-3 or TRBV12-4 to TRBJ1-2; D is unclear. The CDR3 length is 13 residues. Trimming pared 2 bases from V and 2 bases from J, leaving 6 bases between. CDR3 in DNA: TGTGCCAGCAGTTTATCCGGGAACTATGGCTACACCTTC. Translated: CASSLSGNYGYTF.

The V and J genes are TRBV28 and TRBJ1-2; the match to TRBD1 covers 9 bases. Germline CDR1 reads MDHEN; CDR2 reads SYDVKM. There are 15 residues in the CDR3. V gave up 7 bases and J gave up 4 bases; unmatched junction bases: 10. The CDR3 nucleotides are TGTGCCAGCAAGTCCACAGGGGGCGGAATCTATGGCTACACCTTC. Translation: CASKSTGGGIYGYTF.

This clonotype was seen ten or more times. The rearrangement uses TRBV19 and TRBJ2-3; 8 nucleotides align to TRBD2. Trimming removed 4 bases from V and 3 bases from J; junction bases left unmatched: 12. This CDR3 contains 17 residues. CDR1 LNHDA and CDR2 SQIVND come from the germline V gene (reference sequence). The CDR3 loop is CASSTPQERGRTDTQYF. The CDR3 coding sequence is TGTGCCAGTAGTACCCCCCAGGAGCGGGGGAGGACAGATACGCAGTATTTT.

This clonotype was seen more than once but under ten times. This sequence joins TRBV20-1 and TRBJ2-1; no definite D call. Trimming stripped 0 bases from V and 2 bases from J, with 17 bases between. Per germline, CDR1 DFQATT and CDR2 SNEGSKA (reference sequence). This CDR3 is 17 amino acids long. As DNA, the CDR3 is TGCAGTGCTAGAGATCAGCTTCGGAGAATCGCCTACAATGAGCAGTTCTTC. Its translation is CSARDQLRRIAYNEQFF.

This clonotype was counted many times. This chain uses TRBV18 with TRBJ2-1, with D unclear. This CDR3 region has 13 residues. Germline values: CDR1 KGHSH, CDR2 LQKENI. V was pared by 0 bases and J by 4 bases, with 4 bases between. As DNA, the CDR3 is TGTGCCAGCTCACCACCCAATTACAATGAGCAGTTCTTC. Encoded protein: CASSPPNYNEQFF.

This clonotype was detected ten times or more. J is TRBJ2-5 and V is TRBV9; D may be TRBD1 or TRBD2 (5 bases each). This CDR3 is built from 19 residues. Trimming took 4 bases from V and 5 from J, leaving 30 bases between them. Germline V lookup: CDR1 SGDLS, CDR2 YYNGEE. The CDR3 sequence: CASSPSRGRQDILFETQYF. The CDR3 DNA sequence: TGTGCCAGCAGCCCTAGTCGGGGACGGCAGGACATCCTCTTTGAGACCCAGTACTTC.

In its sample, this clonotype was seen many times. This sequence joins TRBV20-1 and TRBJ1-2; D is perhaps TRBD1 (5 bases). Trimming removed 6 bases from V and 0 bases from J, with 11 bases in between. The germline V gene has CDR1 DFQATT and CDR2 SNEGSKA (reference sequence). This CDR3 contains 13 residues. CDR3 protein: CSAGDGANYGYTF. The CDR3, as DNA: TGCAGTGCGGGGGACGGCGCTAACTATGGCTACACCTTC.

This clonotype was seen a few times. The J gene is TRBJ1-2, the V gene TRBV30, with unresolved D. Germline CDR1 reads GTSNPN; CDR2 reads SVGIG (reference sequence). With 0 bases removed from V and 4 bases from J, the gap between germline ends came to 12 bases. The length of the CDR3 is 14 residues. CDR3 amino acids: CAWSVNGRPYGYTF. The CDR3 coding sequence is TGTGCCTGGAGTGTAAACGGTCGGCCCTATGGCTACACCTTC.

This clonotype was seen a handful of times. The rearrangement uses TRBV28 and TRBJ1-4; D may be TRBD1 (5 bases). The CDR3 length is 15 residues. V gave up 6 bases and J gave up 5 bases, with 16 bases separating them. Per germline, CDR1 MDHEN and CDR2 SYDVKM. The CDR3 sequence is CASSPRQGRNEKLFF. CDR3 DNA: TGTGCCAGCAGCCCGCGTCAGGGTCGGAATGAAAAACTGTTTTTT. Variable domain in full (rest from reference TRBV28 and TRBJ1-4): DVKVTQSSRYLVKRTGEKVFLECVQDMDHENMFWYRQDPGLGLRLIYFSYDVKMKEKGDIPEGYSVSREKKERFSLILESASTNQTSMYLCASSPRQGRNEKLFFGSGTQLSVL.

The chain uses TRBV20-1 and TRBJ1-5; tentatively, D is TRBD1 (6 bases). The CDR3 is 13 amino acids. Trimming stripped 5 bases from V and 7 bases from J, with 15 bases between. Germline CDR1 and CDR2: DFQATT and SNEGSKA (reference sequence). The CDR3 spells CSAPRGGGQPQHF. In nucleotides, the CDR3 is TGCAGTGCTCCTAGGGGGGGAGGACAGCCCCAGCATTTT.

This clonotype was detected only a few times. V is TRBV5-1 and J is TRBJ2-7, with 10 bases matching TRBD2. There are 14 residues in the CDR3. Per the germline V gene, CDR1 is SGHRS and CDR2 is YFSETQ. Unmatched junction bases numbered 4, after V lost 2 bases and J lost 5 bases. CDR3 in amino acids: CASSLTSGVDEQYF. The CDR3 DNA follows: TGCGCCAGCAGCTTAACTAGCGGGGTCGACGAGCAGTACTTC.

There are many counts of this clonotype. The V and J genes are TRBV7-9 and TRBJ1-5; D uncertain. V dropped 5 bases and J dropped 5 bases, with 7 bases sitting between them. CDR3 length: 12 residues. The germline V gene has CDR1 SEHNR and CDR2 FQNEAQ (reference sequence). The CDR3 DNA sequence: TGTGCCAGCAGCAACGGGGATCAGCCCCAGCATTTT. It codes for CASSNGDQPQHF.

In this sample, this clonotype turned up a few times. The chain uses TRBV29-1 and TRBJ1-1; 7 positions match TRBD1. In germline, CDR1 is SQVTM, CDR2 ANQGSEA. Trimming cost V 8 bases and J 4 bases; bases outside gene matches: 10. The CDR3 is 13 residues long. The CDR3 bases are TGCAGCTTTCAAACAGGGGTAATCACTGAAGCTTTCTTT. Translating gives CSFQTGVITEAFF.

This clonotype was counted only a few times. The V gene is TRBV28, the J gene TRBJ1-6; no firm D call. V was shortened by 6 bases and J by 7 bases, with 13 bases between the two germline ends. Germline CDR1 and CDR2: MDHEN and SYDVKM. The CDR3 consists of 14 residues. CDR3 sequence (DNA): TGTGCCAGCAGCCCGACGGTCCTCAATTCACCCCTCCACTTT. This encodes CASSPTVLNSPLHF.

This clonotype was detected many times. The V call is TRBV19, the J call TRBJ2-2, with D uncertain. The CDR3 length is 14 residues. The germline V gene has CDR1 LNHDA and CDR2 SQIVND (reference sequence). The V and J ends lost 9 bases and 7 bases respectively, with 18 bases between them. The CDR3 DNA reads as TGTGCCAGCACCTGGGTGACGCCGGTCGGGGAGCTGTTTTTT. It specifies CASTWVTPVGELFF.

This clonotype appeared many times. The chain recombines TRBV5-4 with TRBJ1-5, with D tentatively TRBD1 (6 bases). Trimming removed 4 bases from V and 4 bases from J, with 9 bases in between. The germline CDR1 and CDR2 sequences are SGHNT and YYREEE (reference sequence). The CDR3 sequence is 13 residues long. The CDR3: CASSTDRNQPQHF. The CDR3 DNA reads TGTGCCAGCAGCACGGACAGAAATCAGCCCCAGCATTTT.

This clonotype was seen ten or more times. The chain combines TRBV20-1 with TRBJ2-1, with TRBD2 identical over 7 bases. The CDR3 has 16 amino acids. Trimming at V came to 2 bases and at J to 9 bases, leaving 16 bases not matched to a gene. The germline gives CDR1 DFQATT, CDR2 SNEGSKA (reference sequence). In nucleotides, the CDR3 is TGCAGTGCTAGATCGCCGACTAGCCCCGATTTAGGTGAGCAGTTCTTC. Protein product: CSARSPTSPDLGEQFF.

This clonotype was recorded a few times. This chain joins TRBV28 and TRBJ1-2; D unresolved. Per germline, CDR1 MDHEN and CDR2 SYDVKM. V lost 3 bases and J 2 bases, leaving 10 bases between the germline ends. The CDR3 spans 14 residues. In DNA, the CDR3 is TGTGCCAGCAGTTTGGGTTTGGGCAACTATGGCTACACCTTC. It yields the protein CASSLGLGNYGYTF.

This chain connects TRBV29-1 to TRBJ2-1; 10 bases map to TRBD1. CDR3 length equals 14 residues. Germline values: CDR1 SQVTM, CDR2 ANQGSEA. The trim removed 6 bases at V and 2 bases at J, leaving 4 bases unmatched. The CDR3 DNA is TGCAGCGTAGCAGACAGGGGGCCCTACAATGAGCAGTTCTTC. It is translated as CSVADRGPYNEQFF.

The genes are TRBV30 and TRBJ2-7; 8 nucleotides line up with TRBD1. Germline trimming cut 2 bases from V and 5 bases from J; bases unmatched to any gene: 5. The CDR3 has 13 amino acids. Per germline, CDR1 GTSNPN and CDR2 SVGIG (reference sequence). The CDR3: CAWSPTGAHEQYF. The CDR3 DNA reads TGTGCCTGGAGTCCGACAGGGGCCCACGAGCAGTACTTC.

This clonotype was seen a handful of times. V usage is TRBV6-6 and J usage is TRBJ1-1; tentative D call: TRBD1 (6 bases). The V and J ends lost 5 bases and 0 bases respectively, with 22 bases between them. This CDR3 spans 18 amino acids. CDR1 and CDR2 (germline): MNHNY, SVGAGI (reference sequence). The CDR3 is CASSPRQALSHMNTEAFF. The CDR3 bases are TGTGCCAGCAGTCCCCGACAGGCTCTGTCTCATATGAACACTGAAGCTTTCTTT.

The table lists this clonotype with many counts. This chain connects TRBV5-1 to TRBJ1-4; D gene uncertain. Germline V CDR1 and CDR2: SGHRS, YFSETQ. Deletions cut 3 bases from V and 4 bases from J, with 10 bases between. This CDR3 spans 14 amino acids. Here the CDR3 DNA reads TGCGCCAGCAGCTCCCAGTCGCGTAATGAAAAACTGTTTTTT. It yields the protein CASSSQSRNEKLFF.

This clonotype was seen repeatedly, ten times or more. The chain is built from TRBV30 and TRBJ2-7; TRBD2 matches 8 bases. The germline V gene has CDR1 GTSNPN and CDR2 SVGIG (reference sequence). CDR3 length: 15 residues. Trimming took 1 base from V and 5 from J; bases not matched to a gene: 10. CDR3 sequence (DNA): TGTGCCTGGAGTGAGCGGGAGCTATTAATCCACGAGCAGTACTTC. Its translation is CAWSERELLIHEQYF.

The chain links TRBV29-1 to TRBJ1-2, with D possibly being TRBD1 (6 bases). Germline V gene sequence: CDR1 SQVTM, CDR2 ANQGSEA. V was pared by 5 bases and J by 4 bases, with 14 bases between. The CDR3 has 13 amino acids. The CDR3 DNA is TGCAGCGTTTCCCCCCCCAGGGGCTATGGCTACACCTTC. This codes for CSVSPPRGYGYTF.